This TCR beta chain was captured by sequencing in a study of T cell repertoires in cytomegalovirus infection. Study at large: It can be stated that public TCR beta signatures indicated CMV infection as well as a matching HLA type.

This clonotype occurred a few times. The antigen is unknown. Via MiXCR, TCRdb re-called the reads, giving one row per CDR3 protein. The sample includes 300,000 or so distinct CDR3 sequences, 20% to 25% of them seen just once. From germline, CDR1 is SGHTA and CDR2 FQGNSA. This CDR3 is built from 14 residues. V dropped 7 bases and J dropped 4; count of bases not matched to a gene: 7. The sequence was obtained from a human donor in good health (CMV status not recorded). Some clones in this sample may be carry-over from other donors' samples. Sequencing used cultured PBMCs, obtained from culture after CMV antigen stimulation. The chain carries TRBV7-2 and TRBJ1-2; 9 nucleotides align to TRBD1. CDR3 coding DNA: TGTGCCAGCACACAGGACAGGGGTCCCTATGGCTACACCTTC. Residues: CASTQDRGPYGYTF.